This record concerns one T cell receptor (beta chain) sequence. Its target is not known. PCR employed 60 Vbeta and 13 Jbeta primers. Sequencing used immunoSEQ multiplex PCR; TCRdb keeps in-frame clones, though not all of them. The specimen's table records around 110,000 clones. The data derive from a study of cytomegalovirus exposure and HLA in healthy donors. Notes on the study in general: For TCR beta chains, V- and J-gene trimming was later linked to a missense DCLRE1C variant. In a later analysis, several top co-occurrence clusters appeared linked to parvovirus B19, influenza, CMV and Epstein-Barr virus. Researchers counted around 170 TCR beta chains as cytomegalovirus-associated.

The clonotype was recovered from a man between 35 and 55 years old in good health and CMV-seropositive. The sample comprised PBMCs.

The CDR3 bases are TGTGCCAGTAGTATCATCCGACAGGGCTCCTACGAGCAGTACTTC. It yields the protein CASSIIRQGSYEQYF. This chain uses TRBV19 with TRBJ2-7; 7 positions match TRBD1. Germline V gives CDR1 LNHDA, CDR2 SQIVND (reference sequence). The CDR3 contains 15 residues. V shed 3 bases, J shed 0 bases, and the junction held 5 bases outside the gene matches. Full variable domain (outside the CDR3, taken from reference TRBV19 and TRBJ2-7): DGGITQSPKYLFRKEGQNVTLSCEQNLNHDAMYWYRQDPGQGLRLIYYSQIVNDFQKGDIAEGYSVSREKKESFPLTVTSAQKNPTAFYLCASSIIRQGSYEQYFGPGTRLTVT.